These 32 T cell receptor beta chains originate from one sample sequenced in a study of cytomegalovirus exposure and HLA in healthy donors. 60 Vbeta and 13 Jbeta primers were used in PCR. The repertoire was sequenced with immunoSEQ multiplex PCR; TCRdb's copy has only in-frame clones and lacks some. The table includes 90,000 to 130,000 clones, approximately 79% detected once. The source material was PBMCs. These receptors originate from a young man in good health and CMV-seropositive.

CDR3 nucleotide sequence: TGTGCCAGCAGCCCCGGGACACCTAAGATCGACTATGGCTACACCTTC. Translating gives CASSPGTPKIDYGYTF. The chain is built from TRBV9 and TRBJ1-2, with D possibly matching TRBD1 (6 bases). Germline V gives CDR1 SGDLS, CDR2 YYNGEE. This CDR3 is 16 amino acids long. Trimming left V 4 bases short and J 3 bases short, with 19 bases between.

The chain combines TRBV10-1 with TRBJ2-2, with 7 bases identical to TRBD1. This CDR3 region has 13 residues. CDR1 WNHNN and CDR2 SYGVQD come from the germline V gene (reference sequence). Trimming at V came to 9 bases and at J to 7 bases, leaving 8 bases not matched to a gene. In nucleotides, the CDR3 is TGCGCCAGTAGACAGGGTGGGAACGGGGAGCTGTTTTTT. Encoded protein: CASRQGGNGELFF.

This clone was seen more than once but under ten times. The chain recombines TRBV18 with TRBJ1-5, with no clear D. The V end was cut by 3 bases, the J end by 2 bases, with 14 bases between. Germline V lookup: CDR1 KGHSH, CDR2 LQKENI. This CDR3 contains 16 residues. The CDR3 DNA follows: TGTGCCAGCTCACCTGCCGACCTCGAGGGCAATCAGCCCCAGCATTTT. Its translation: CASSPADLEGNQPQHF. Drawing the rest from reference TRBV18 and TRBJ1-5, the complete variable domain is NAGVMQNPRHLVRRRGQEARLRCSPMKGHSHVYWYRQLPEEGLKFMVYLQKENIIDESGMPKERFSAEFPKEGPSILRIQQVVRGDSAAYFCASSPADLEGNQPQHFGDGTRLSIL.

CDR3 protein: CASSDIRGREQYF. CDR3 DNA: TGCGCCAGCAGTGATATCAGGGGGAGGGAGCAGTACTTC. This chain links TRBV10-1 with TRBJ2-7, with D tentatively TRBD1 (7 bases). The V gene's germline CDR1 is WNHNN and CDR2 SYGVQD (reference sequence). V was trimmed by 3 bases and J by 7 bases, leaving 13 bases between them. The CDR3 runs to 13 residues.

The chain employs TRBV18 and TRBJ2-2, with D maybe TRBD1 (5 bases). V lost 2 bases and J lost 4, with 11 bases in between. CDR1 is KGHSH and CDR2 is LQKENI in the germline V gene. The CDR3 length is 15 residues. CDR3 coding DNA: TGTGCCAGCTCACCAGTGACAGCCTTCACCGGGGAGCTGTTTTTT. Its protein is CASSPVTAFTGELFF.

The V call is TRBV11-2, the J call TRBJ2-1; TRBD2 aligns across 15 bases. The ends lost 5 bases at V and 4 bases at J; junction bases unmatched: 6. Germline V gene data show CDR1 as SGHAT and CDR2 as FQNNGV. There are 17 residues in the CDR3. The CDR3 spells CASSAGLAGGRYNEQFF. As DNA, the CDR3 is TGTGCCAGCAGCGCCGGACTAGCGGGGGGGCGTTACAATGAGCAGTTCTTC.

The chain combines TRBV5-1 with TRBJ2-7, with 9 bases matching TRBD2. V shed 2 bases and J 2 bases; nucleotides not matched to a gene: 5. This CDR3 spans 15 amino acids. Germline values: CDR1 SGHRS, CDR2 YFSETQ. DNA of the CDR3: TGCGCCAGCAGCTTTGGCGCGGGGGGGGCCTACGAGCAGTACTTC. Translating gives CASSFGAGGAYEQYF.

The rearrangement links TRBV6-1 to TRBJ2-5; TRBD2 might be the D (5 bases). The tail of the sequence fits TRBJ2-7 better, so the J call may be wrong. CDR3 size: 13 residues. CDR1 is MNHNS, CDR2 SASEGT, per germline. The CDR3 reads CASSEIVLGEQYF. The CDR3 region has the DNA TGTGCCAGCAGTGAGATCGTACTAGGCGAGCAGTACTTC.

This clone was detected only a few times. CDR3 sequence reads: CASSSRLVIYEQYF. For the CDR3, the DNA is TGTGCCAGCAGCTCACGCCTAGTTATCTACGAGCAGTACTTC. The J gene is TRBJ2-7, the V gene TRBV5-5; no definite D call. Germline CDR1 SGHKS, CDR2 YYEKEE (reference sequence). The CDR3 consists of 14 residues. The V gene lost 3 bases and the J gene lost 3 bases, with 13 bases spanning the gap.

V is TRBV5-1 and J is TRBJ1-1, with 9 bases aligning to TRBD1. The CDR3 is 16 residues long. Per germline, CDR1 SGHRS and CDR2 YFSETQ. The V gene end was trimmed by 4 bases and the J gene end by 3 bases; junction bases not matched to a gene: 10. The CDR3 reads CASSLQSDRGDTEAFF. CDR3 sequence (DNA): TGCGCCAGCAGCCTCCAGTCTGACAGGGGGGACACTGAAGCTTTCTTT.

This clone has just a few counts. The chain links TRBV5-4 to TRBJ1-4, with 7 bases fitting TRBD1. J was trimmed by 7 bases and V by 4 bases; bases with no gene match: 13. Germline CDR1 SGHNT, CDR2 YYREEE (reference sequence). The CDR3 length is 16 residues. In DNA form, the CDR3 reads TGTGCCAGCAGCCCCGGGGGGGACAGTGTTACTGAAAAACTGTTTTTT. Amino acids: CASSPGGDSVTEKLFF.

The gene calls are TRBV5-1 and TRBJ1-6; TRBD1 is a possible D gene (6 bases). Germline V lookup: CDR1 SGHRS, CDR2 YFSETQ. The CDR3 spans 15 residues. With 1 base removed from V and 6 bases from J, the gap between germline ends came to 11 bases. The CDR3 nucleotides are TGCGCCAGCAGCTTGCAGGGGCGTTTTAATTCACCCCTCCACTTT. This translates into CASSLQGRFNSPLHF.

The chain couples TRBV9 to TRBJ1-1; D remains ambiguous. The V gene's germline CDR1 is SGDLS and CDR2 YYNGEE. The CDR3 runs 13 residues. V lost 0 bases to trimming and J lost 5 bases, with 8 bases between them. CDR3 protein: CASSVAEGTEAFF. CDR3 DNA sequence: TGTGCCAGCAGCGTAGCTGAGGGAACTGAAGCTTTCTTT.

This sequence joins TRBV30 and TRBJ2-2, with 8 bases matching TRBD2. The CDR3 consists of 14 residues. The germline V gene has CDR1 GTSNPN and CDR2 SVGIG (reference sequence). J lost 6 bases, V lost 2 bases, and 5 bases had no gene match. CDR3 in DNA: TGTGCCTGGAGTCGCGGGGGGCAGGCCGGGGAGCTGTTTTTT. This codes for CAWSRGGQAGELFF.

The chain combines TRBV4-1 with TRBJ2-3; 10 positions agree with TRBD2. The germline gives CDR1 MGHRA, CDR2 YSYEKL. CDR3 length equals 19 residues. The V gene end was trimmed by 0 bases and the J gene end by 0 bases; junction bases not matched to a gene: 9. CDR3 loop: CASSQDGAGGWVSTDTQYF. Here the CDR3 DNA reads TGCGCCAGCAGCCAAGACGGAGCGGGGGGGTGGGTGAGCACAGATACGCAGTATTTT.

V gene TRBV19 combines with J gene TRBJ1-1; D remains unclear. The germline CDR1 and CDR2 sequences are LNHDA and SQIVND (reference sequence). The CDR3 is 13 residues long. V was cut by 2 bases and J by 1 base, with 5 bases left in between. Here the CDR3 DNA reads TGTGCCAGTAGTATACGAGGGAACACTGAAGCTTTCTTT. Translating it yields CASSIRGNTEAFF.

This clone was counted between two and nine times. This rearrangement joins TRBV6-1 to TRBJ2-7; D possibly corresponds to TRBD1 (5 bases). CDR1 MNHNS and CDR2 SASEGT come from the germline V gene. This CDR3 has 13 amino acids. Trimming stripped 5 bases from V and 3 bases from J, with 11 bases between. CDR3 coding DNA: TGTGCCAGCAGTACATATGACAGCTACGAGCAGTACTTC. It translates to CASSTYDSYEQYF.

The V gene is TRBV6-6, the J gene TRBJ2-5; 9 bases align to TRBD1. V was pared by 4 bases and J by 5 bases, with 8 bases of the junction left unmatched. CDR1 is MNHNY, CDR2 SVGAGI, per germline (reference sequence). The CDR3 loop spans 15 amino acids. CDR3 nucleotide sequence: TGTGCCAGCAGTTTTCCGGGACAGGGAGCCGAGACCCAGTACTTC. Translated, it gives CASSFPGQGAETQYF.

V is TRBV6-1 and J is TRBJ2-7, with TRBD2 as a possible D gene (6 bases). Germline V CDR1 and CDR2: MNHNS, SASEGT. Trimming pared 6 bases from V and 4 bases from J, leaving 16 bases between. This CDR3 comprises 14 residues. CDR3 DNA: TGTGCCAGCAGGACTAGATGGTTCGAGTACGAGCAGTACTTC. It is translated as CASRTRWFEYEQYF.

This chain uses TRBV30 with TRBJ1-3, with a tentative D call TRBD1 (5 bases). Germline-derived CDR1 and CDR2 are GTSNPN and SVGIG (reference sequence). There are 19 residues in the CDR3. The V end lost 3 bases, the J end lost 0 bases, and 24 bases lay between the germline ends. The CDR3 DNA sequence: TGTGCCTGGAGCGCCAATTGGGAGGGGTCCACTCCCTCTGGAAACACCATATATTTT. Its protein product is CAWSANWEGSTPSGNTIYF. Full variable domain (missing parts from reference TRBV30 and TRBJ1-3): SQTIHQWPATLVQPVGSPLSLECTVEGTSNPNLYWYRQAAGRGLQLLFYSVGIGQISSEVPQNLSASRPQDRQFILSSKKLLLSDSGFYLCAWSANWEGSTPSGNTIYFGEGSWLTVV.

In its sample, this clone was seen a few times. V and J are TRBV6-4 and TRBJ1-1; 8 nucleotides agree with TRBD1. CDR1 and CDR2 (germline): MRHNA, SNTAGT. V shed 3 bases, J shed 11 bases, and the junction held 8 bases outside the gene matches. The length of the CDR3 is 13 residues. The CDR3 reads CASSDKQGAMAFF. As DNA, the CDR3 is TGTGCCAGCAGTGATAAGCAGGGGGCAATGGCTTTCTTT.

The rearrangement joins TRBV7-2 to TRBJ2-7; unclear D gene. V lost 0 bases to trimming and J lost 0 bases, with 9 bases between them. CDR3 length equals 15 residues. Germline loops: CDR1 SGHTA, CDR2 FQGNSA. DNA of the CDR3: TGTGCCAGCAGCTTAGCTCTAACAGCCTCCTACGAGCAGTACTTC. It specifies CASSLALTASYEQYF.

The CDR3 spells CASSHRTRPTNEQFF. CDR3 DNA: TGTGCCAGCAGCCATCGGACTAGACCCACCAATGAGCAGTTCTTC. This chain uses TRBV7-9 with TRBJ2-1, with 7 nucleotides matching TRBD2. The CDR3 runs 15 residues. The V and J ends lost 5 bases and 6 bases, in that order; junction bases with no gene match: 10. CDR1 is SEHNR and CDR2 is FQNEAQ in the germline V gene (reference sequence). Together with reference TRBV7-9 and TRBJ2-1, the CDR3 gives the full variable domain: DTGVSQNPRHKITKRGQNVTFRCDPISEHNRLYWYRQTLGQGPEFLTYFQNEAQLEKSRLLSDRFSAERPKGSFSTLEIQRTEQGDSAMYLCASSHRTRPTNEQFFGPGTRLTVL.

CDR3: CASSKARWRERGVNNEQFF. CDR3 DNA sequence: TGTGCCAGCAGCAAAGCCAGGTGGAGGGAGCGGGGGGTTAACAATGAGCAGTTCTTC. The chain employs TRBV21-1 and TRBJ2-1; the table calls TRBD2, which could not be checked here. TRBV21-1 is a listed pseudogene. CDR3 size: 19 residues.

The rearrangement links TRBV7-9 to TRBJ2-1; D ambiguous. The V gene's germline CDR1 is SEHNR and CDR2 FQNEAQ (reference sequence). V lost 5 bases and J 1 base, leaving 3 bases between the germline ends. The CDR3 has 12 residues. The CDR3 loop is CASSLSYNEQFF. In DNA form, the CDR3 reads TGTGCCAGCAGCCTGTCCTACAATGAGCAGTTCTTC.

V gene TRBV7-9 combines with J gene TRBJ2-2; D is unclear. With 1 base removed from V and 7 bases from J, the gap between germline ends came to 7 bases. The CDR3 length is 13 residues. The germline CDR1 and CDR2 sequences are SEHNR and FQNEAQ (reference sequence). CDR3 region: CASSLGVHGELFF. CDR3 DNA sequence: TGTGCCAGCAGCTTAGGCGTCCACGGGGAGCTGTTTTTT.

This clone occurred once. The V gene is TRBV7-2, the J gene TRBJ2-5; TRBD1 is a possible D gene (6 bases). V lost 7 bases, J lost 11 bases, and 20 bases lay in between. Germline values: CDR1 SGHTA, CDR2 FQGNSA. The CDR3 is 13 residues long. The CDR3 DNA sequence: TGTGCCAGCACCATAGGGGTTCCAGGGGAGCAGTACTTC. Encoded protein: CASTIGVPGEQYF.

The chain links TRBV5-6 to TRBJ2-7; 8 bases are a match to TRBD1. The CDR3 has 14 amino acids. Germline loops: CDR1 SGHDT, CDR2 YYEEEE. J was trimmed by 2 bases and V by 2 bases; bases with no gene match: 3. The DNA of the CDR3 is TGTGCCAGCAGCTTTTGGGACAGGACCTACGAGCAGTACTTC. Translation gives CASSFWDRTYEQYF.

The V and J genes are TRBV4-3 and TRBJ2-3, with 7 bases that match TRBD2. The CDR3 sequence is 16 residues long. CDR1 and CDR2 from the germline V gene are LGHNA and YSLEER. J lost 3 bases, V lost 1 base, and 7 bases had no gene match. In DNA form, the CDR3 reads TGCGCCAGCAGCCAAGTCGAGGGGCGGGGGACAGATACGCAGTATTTT. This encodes CASSQVEGRGTDTQYF.

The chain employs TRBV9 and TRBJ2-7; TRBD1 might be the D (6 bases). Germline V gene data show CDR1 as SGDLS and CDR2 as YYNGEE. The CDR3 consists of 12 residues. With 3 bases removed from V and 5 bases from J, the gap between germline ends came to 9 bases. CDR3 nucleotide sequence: TGTGCCAGCAGCGGTACAGGGAACGAGCAGTACTTC. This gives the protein CASSGTGNEQYF.

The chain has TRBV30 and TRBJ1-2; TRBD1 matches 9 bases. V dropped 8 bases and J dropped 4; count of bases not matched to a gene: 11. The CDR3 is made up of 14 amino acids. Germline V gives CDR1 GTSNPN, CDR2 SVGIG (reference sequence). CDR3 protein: CALGQGGYGYGYTF. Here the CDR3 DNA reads TGTGCCCTGGGACAGGGAGGCTATGGCTATGGCTACACCTTC.

Written as DNA, the CDR3 is TGTGCCATCAGGGCGGAACAAGAGACCCAGTACTTC. Amino acid sequence: CAIRAEQETQYF. The chain combines TRBV10-3 with TRBJ2-5; no clear D. The V end lost 6 bases, the J end lost 2 bases, and 7 bases lay between the germline ends. Germline V gene data show CDR1 as ENHRY and CDR2 as SYGVKD. This CDR3 region has 12 residues.